This T cell receptor beta chain was retrieved from a study of blood T cell repertoires in COVID-19. The overall study: Sites across the United States, Italy and Spain contributed samples from acute and convalescent COVID-19. T cells, B-cell-depleted T cells, or PBMCs supplied cDNA or gDNA.

Germline V lookup: CDR1 SGHKS, CDR2 YYEKEE (reference sequence). The CDR3 is made up of 14 amino acids. Trimming removed 3 bases at V and 3 bases at J, with 13 bases between. Under the authors' procedure: Nucleated cell number was recorded as an estimate derived from reference gene primer amplification. Sequencing used immunoSEQ multiplex PCR; TCRdb keeps in-frame clones, though not all of them. The V and J calls and the clone size are those of that table, but D and trimming were determined from the DNA. The sample contains some 180,000 clones, around 90% of which appear only once. The chain links TRBV5-5 to TRBJ2-7; D is perhaps TRBD1 (7 bases). The sequence was obtained from a man aged 35-49 years with active or convalescent COVID-19. Material for sequencing was peripheral blood. CDR3: CASSWGDSSYEQYF. CDR3 DNA sequence: TGTGCCAGCAGCTGGGGGGACAGTAGCTACGAGCAGTACTTC.